This T cell receptor (beta chain) was observed in a study of T-cell memory formation after mild COVID-19. On the study more broadly: Across donors, TCR clusters were largely donor specific.

Between the trimmed V and J ends, which lost 5 bases and 3 bases, there was a span of 16 bases. Germline V lookup: CDR1 MNHEY, CDR2 SMNVEV (reference sequence). The length of the CDR3 is 15 residues. As regards this clonotype: Its antigen is currently unknown.

A 5'RACE reaction primed in the constant segment made cDNA libraries of TCR alpha and TCR beta, and these carried sample barcodes and UMIs. TCRdb re-derived calls from the 5' RACE reads in MiXCR, one entry per CDR3 protein. The sample yields more than 250,000 distinct CDR3 sequences, roughly 17% seen once. Notes on the study in general: Memory sampled before infection contained some responding clones, suggesting cross-reactive memory joined. Contracting clones localized mainly to CM and EM when CD4+ and mainly to EMRA when CD8+.

The sequencing input was PBMCs or a T cell subset sorted from them (not recorded which). The receptor was derived from a young man who had mild COVID-19 (a few samples of this study predate the infection). Cell type and time point are not known. V is TRBV27 and J is TRBJ2-5; the D gene could be TRBD1 or TRBD2 (6 bases each). CDR3 in amino acids: CASSTIRGGKETQYF. The CDR3 nucleotides read TGTGCCAGCAGTACTATCAGGGGAGGAAAAGAGACCCAGTACTTC.